Listed below are T cell receptor beta chains from one sample, sequenced in a study of cytomegalovirus exposure and HLA in healthy donors. This table comes from immunoSEQ multiplex PCR, and its TCRdb copy is limited to in-frame clones, with some not included. The sample gives roughly 130,000 clones, 80% to 90% of which show up once; 2% to 3% is in the top ten. Sequenced material: PBMCs. All receptors come from a man aged 50-59 years in good health and CMV-seronegative. CDR3s include the opening cysteine and the closing phenylalanine or tryptophan. Each record gives: D gene, clone size, J gene, V gene, CDR3 DNA, CDR3 protein. The D gene is left open where the match is weak. Not every row has a clone size; where given, it reads once, few, many or a size class.

D gene: TRBD1; clone size: .; J gene: TRBJ2-4; V gene: TRBV19; CDR3 DNA: TGTGCCAGTACTACTCGGACAGGAACCCACCGGGCCAAAAACATTCAGTACTTC; CDR3 protein: CASTTRTGTHRAKNIQYF
D gene: .; clone size: .; J gene: TRBJ1-1; V gene: TRBV29-1; CDR3 DNA: TGCAGCCTAGGAAGTGCCACTGAAGCTTTCTTT; CDR3 protein: CSLGSATEAFF
D gene: TRBD1; clone size: once; J gene: TRBJ1-4; V gene: TRBV7-8; CDR3 DNA: TGTGCCAGCAGCACGCACAGACAGGGGGCTGGTGAAAAACTGTTTTTT; CDR3 protein: CASSTHRQGAGEKLFF
D gene: TRBD1; clone size: .; J gene: TRBJ2-7; V gene: TRBV19; CDR3 DNA: TGTGCCAGTAGTATAGCGACAGGGGGGCCCTACGAGCAGTACTTC; CDR3 protein: CASSIATGGPYEQYF
D gene: .; clone size: .; J gene: TRBJ1-1; V gene: TRBV27; CDR3 DNA: TGTGCCAGCAGTTACAGGGTTGGGTACACTGAAGCTTTCTTT; CDR3 protein: CASSYRVGYTEAFF
D gene: .; clone size: .; J gene: TRBJ2-6; V gene: TRBV6-5; CDR3 DNA: TGTGCCAGCAGTACCAGGGGCTCTGGGGCCAACGTCCTGACTTTC; CDR3 protein: CASSTRGSGANVLTF
D gene: .; clone size: .; J gene: TRBJ2-3; V gene: TRBV30; CDR3 DNA: TGTGCCTGCCTACTAGTAAACGGGGGCACAGATACGCAGTATTTT; CDR3 protein: CACLLVNGGTDTQYF
D gene: TRBD1; clone size: .; J gene: TRBJ1-2; V gene: TRBV5-1; CDR3 DNA: TGCGCCAGCAGCCTAGACACAAACAGGGGGGCTTATGGCTACACCTTC; CDR3 protein: CASSLDTNRGAYGYTF
D gene: TRBD1; clone size: .; J gene: TRBJ1-5; V gene: TRBV19; CDR3 DNA: TGTGCCAGTAGTATGGTAGGGGGCTATCAGCCCCAGCATTTT; CDR3 protein: CASSMVGGYQPQHF
D gene: TRBD2; clone size: few; J gene: TRBJ2-3; V gene: TRBV13; CDR3 DNA: TGTGCCAGCAGCCAGACACTAGCGGGGGGTAACACAGATACGCAGTATTTT; CDR3 protein: CASSQTLAGGNTDTQYF
D gene: .; clone size: .; J gene: TRBJ1-1; V gene: TRBV5-1; CDR3 DNA: TGCGCCAGCAGCCTGCGGGCAGCGGGGGCAGGGGTGAACACTGAAGCTTTCTTT; CDR3 protein: CASSLRAAGAGVNTEAFF
D gene: TRBD1; clone size: .; J gene: TRBJ2-5; V gene: TRBV15; CDR3 DNA: TGTGCCACCAGCAGAGATTCTCCAGGGGGCTGGGAGACCCAGTACTTC; CDR3 protein: CATSRDSPGGWETQYF
D gene: TRBD1; clone size: .; J gene: TRBJ1-3; V gene: TRBV13; CDR3 DNA: TGTGCCAGCAGCTTAAGGACAGGGGGCGGAAACACCATATATTTT; CDR3 protein: CASSLRTGGGNTIYF
D gene: TRBD1; clone size: .; J gene: TRBJ2-2; V gene: TRBV5-4; CDR3 DNA: TGTGCCAGCAGCCTGACAGGGGGCATCACCGGGGAGCTGTTTTTT; CDR3 protein: CASSLTGGITGELFF
D gene: TRBD1; clone size: .; J gene: TRBJ2-3; V gene: TRBV6-5; CDR3 DNA: TGTGCCAGCAGGAAACAGGGGGCGCAGACAGATACGCAGTATTTT; CDR3 protein: CASRKQGAQTDTQYF
D gene: TRBD2; clone size: .; J gene: TRBJ2-5; V gene: TRBV4-2; CDR3 DNA: TGTGCCAGCAGCCAGGGAACTAGCGGGGGGGGGACAGAGACCCAGTACTTC; CDR3 protein: CASSQGTSGGGTETQYF
D gene: .; clone size: .; J gene: TRBJ2-1; V gene: TRBV18; CDR3 DNA: TGTGCCAGCTCTTCGGACGGAGGGCAGTTCTTC; CDR3 protein: CASSSDGGQFF
D gene: .; clone size: .; J gene: TRBJ1-4; V gene: TRBV19; CDR3 DNA: TGTGCCAGTAGTTCTTCTTCTCGCCGGGACATAGGTGAAAAACTGTTTTTT; CDR3 protein: CASSSSSRRDIGEKLFF
D gene: .; clone size: .; J gene: TRBJ2-5; V gene: TRBV2; CDR3 DNA: TGTGCCAGCAGTGAACAGGGGCTCGTTCTAGAGACCCAGTACTTC; CDR3 protein: CASSEQGLVLETQYF
D gene: .; clone size: once; J gene: TRBJ1-3; V gene: TRBV12-5; CDR3 DNA: TGTGCTAGTGGTTTGGAGCTGGGAGCGTTCGCGAACACCATATATTTT; CDR3 protein: CASGLELGAFANTIYF
D gene: TRBD2; clone size: few; J gene: TRBJ2-3; V gene: TRBV9; CDR3 DNA: TGTGCCAGCAGCGCAACCCCTAGCGGGGGCCGCACAGATACGCAGTATTTT; CDR3 protein: CASSATPSGGRTDTQYF
D gene: .; clone size: .; J gene: TRBJ2-2; V gene: TRBV5-4; CDR3 DNA: TGTGCCAGCAGCCCCGGCAGGGCGACCGGGGAGCTGTTTTTT; CDR3 protein: CASSPGRATGELFF
D gene: TRBD1; clone size: .; J gene: TRBJ2-3; V gene: TRBV5-1; CDR3 DNA: TGCGCCAGCAGCCCAACGACAGGGGCCCCTAGCACAGATACGCAGTATTTT; CDR3 protein: CASSPTTGAPSTDTQYF
D gene: TRBD2; clone size: .; J gene: TRBJ2-7; V gene: TRBV27; CDR3 DNA: TGTGCCAGCAGGTTTGGACTAGCGAGCTCCTACGAGCAGTACTTC; CDR3 protein: CASRFGLASSYEQYF
D gene: TRBD1; clone size: .; J gene: TRBJ2-7; V gene: TRBV15; CDR3 DNA: TGTGCCACCAGCTCGTTAGCCGGGACAGGGGGCGCTTGGGGCGAGCAGTACTTC; CDR3 protein: CATSSLAGTGGAWGEQYF
D gene: .; clone size: .; J gene: TRBJ2-3; V gene: TRBV5-4; CDR3 DNA: TGTGCCAGCAGCTTGGCTTCATCCAGGTCGGCAGATACGCAGTATTTT; CDR3 protein: CASSLASSRSADTQYF
D gene: TRBD1; clone size: once; J gene: TRBJ1-6; V gene: TRBV2; CDR3 DNA: TGTGCCAGCAGTCGCGACCCACAGGGGGGAACTTCACCCCTCCACTTT; CDR3 protein: CASSRDPQGGTSPLHF
D gene: TRBD2; clone size: .; J gene: TRBJ2-5; V gene: TRBV6-5; CDR3 DNA: TGTGCCAGCAGGGATAGCGGGGGGGCCCGGGAGACCCAGTACTTC; CDR3 protein: CASRDSGGARETQYF
D gene: TRBD1; clone size: .; J gene: TRBJ1-2; V gene: TRBV18; CDR3 DNA: TGTGCCAGCTCACCACGACAGGGAAACTATGGCTACACCTTC; CDR3 protein: CASSPRQGNYGYTF
D gene: TRBD2; clone size: .; J gene: TRBJ2-7; V gene: TRBV19; CDR3 DNA: TGTGCCAGTAGTCTACAGCGGGGTTCCTACGAGCAGTACTTC; CDR3 protein: CASSLQRGSYEQYF
D gene: .; clone size: .; J gene: TRBJ2-3; V gene: TRBV4-3; CDR3 DNA: TGCGCCAGCAGTCAGAAGACAGGAATCGGCACAGATACGCAGTATTTT; CDR3 protein: CASSQKTGIGTDTQYF
D gene: TRBD1; clone size: .; J gene: TRBJ2-1; V gene: TRBV7-6; CDR3 DNA: TGTGCCAGCAGTGGGACAGGGGGGTGGGATGAGCAGTTCTTC; CDR3 protein: CASSGTGGWDEQFF
D gene: TRBD1; clone size: .; J gene: TRBJ2-1; V gene: TRBV9; CDR3 DNA: TGTGCCAGCAGCGCGAGGGGAACTCCTACAGGGGGCCAATCCTACAATGAGCAGTTCTTC; CDR3 protein: CASSARGTPTGGQSYNEQFF
D gene: TRBD1; clone size: .; J gene: TRBJ1-2; V gene: TRBV18; CDR3 DNA: TGTGCCAGCTCACCCCCGACAGGGAATAACTATGGCTACACCTTC; CDR3 protein: CASSPPTGNNYGYTF
D gene: .; clone size: .; J gene: TRBJ2-2; V gene: TRBV30; CDR3 DNA: TGTGCCTTAGGAGGTAACACCGGGGAGCTGTTTTTT; CDR3 protein: CALGGNTGELFF
D gene: TRBD1; clone size: .; J gene: TRBJ1-2; V gene: TRBV19; CDR3 DNA: TGTGCCAGTAGTACCTTGACAGGGAACTATGGCTACACCTTC; CDR3 protein: CASSTLTGNYGYTF
D gene: .; clone size: .; J gene: TRBJ2-7; V gene: TRBV14; CDR3 DNA: TGTGCCAGCAGCCAACGCAACAGGGAGATCTACGAGCAGTACTTC; CDR3 protein: CASSQRNREIYEQYF
D gene: .; clone size: once; J gene: TRBJ2-7; V gene: TRBV27; CDR3 DNA: TGTGCCAGCAGTTTATATCCACAGGGATACGAGCAGTACTTC; CDR3 protein: CASSLYPQGYEQYF
D gene: .; clone size: .; J gene: TRBJ1-1; V gene: TRBV19; CDR3 DNA: TGTGCCAGTAGCTCTCCAGGTCACCCAAACACTGAAGCTTTCTTT; CDR3 protein: CASSSPGHPNTEAFF
D gene: .; clone size: .; J gene: TRBJ1-1; V gene: TRBV9; CDR3 DNA: TGTGCCAGCAGCCAAGGGGCAGGGCCTGAAGCTTTCTTT; CDR3 protein: CASSQGAGPEAFF
D gene: .; clone size: .; J gene: TRBJ1-2; V gene: TRBV19; CDR3 DNA: TGTGCCAGTAGTCACAAAAGCGGATCCTACACCTTC; CDR3 protein: CASSHKSGSYTF
D gene: .; clone size: .; J gene: TRBJ2-7; V gene: TRBV5-1; CDR3 DNA: TGCGCCAGCAGCTTTACAGCAGGGACCTACGAGCAGTACTTC; CDR3 protein: CASSFTAGTYEQYF
D gene: .; clone size: once; J gene: TRBJ1-5; V gene: TRBV10-1; CDR3 DNA: TGCGCCAGCAGTGAACAACTAAATCAGCCCCAGCATTTT; CDR3 protein: CASSEQLNQPQHF
D gene: .; clone size: .; J gene: TRBJ2-1; V gene: TRBV5-1; CDR3 DNA: TGCGCCAGCGCGGTAGGCTACAATGAGCAGTTCTTC; CDR3 protein: CASAVGYNEQFF
D gene: .; clone size: .; J gene: TRBJ2-1; V gene: TRBV2; CDR3 DNA: TGTGCCAGCAGTGTGGGGGCCAATGAGCAGTTCTTC; CDR3 protein: CASSVGANEQFF